The clone carrying this TCR beta chain was observed a handful of times. Its target is unknown. These data are taken from a study of T cell repertoires in cytomegalovirus infection. Overall study context: Indicated by public TCR beta signatures were CMV infection and matching HLA type.

TCRdb re-called the reads through MiXCR, storing one row per CDR3 protein. The sample lists some 100,000 distinct CDR3 sequences; about a quarter were seen once. Trimming removed 1 base from V and 7 bases from J, with 8 bases in between. The V gene's germline CDR1 is SGHRS and CDR2 YFSETQ. CDR3 length: 12 residues. Study-wide points: Summed frequency of public TCR beta families distinguished CMV carriers with the relevant HLA. The response measured ex vivo was dominated by TCR beta clonotypes (HLA-C-restricted and CMV-specific).

The sample comprised CD8+ T cells from PBMCs. The chain combines TRBV5-1 with TRBJ1-1, with D unclear. This TCR was recovered from a human donor in good health (CMV status not recorded). Some clones in this sample may be carry-over from other donors' samples. CDR3 bases: TGCGCCAGCAGCTTGTCCCCGGATGAAGCTTTCTTT. It specifies CASSLSPDEAFF.